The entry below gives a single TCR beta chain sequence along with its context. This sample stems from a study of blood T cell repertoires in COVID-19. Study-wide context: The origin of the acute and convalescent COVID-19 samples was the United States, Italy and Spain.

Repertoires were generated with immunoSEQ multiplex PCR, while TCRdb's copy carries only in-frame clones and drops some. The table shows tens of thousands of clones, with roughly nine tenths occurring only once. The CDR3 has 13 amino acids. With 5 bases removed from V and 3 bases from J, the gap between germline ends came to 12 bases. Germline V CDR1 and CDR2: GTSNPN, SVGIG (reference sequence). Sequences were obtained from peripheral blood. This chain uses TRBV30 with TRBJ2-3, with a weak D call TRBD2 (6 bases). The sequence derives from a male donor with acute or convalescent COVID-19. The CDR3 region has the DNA TGTGCCTGGGGGACTTCAGGGACAGATACGCAGTATTTT. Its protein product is CAWGTSGTDTQYF.